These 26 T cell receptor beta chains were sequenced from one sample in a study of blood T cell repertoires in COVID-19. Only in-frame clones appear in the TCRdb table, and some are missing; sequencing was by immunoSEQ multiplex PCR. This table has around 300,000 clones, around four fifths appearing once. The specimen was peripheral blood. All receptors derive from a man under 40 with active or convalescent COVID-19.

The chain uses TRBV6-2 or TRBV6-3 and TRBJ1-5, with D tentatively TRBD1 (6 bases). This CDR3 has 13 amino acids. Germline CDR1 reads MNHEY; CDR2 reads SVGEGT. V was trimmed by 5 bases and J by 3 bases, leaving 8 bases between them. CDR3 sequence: CASSRDNNQPQHF. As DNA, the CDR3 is TGTGCCAGCAGTCGGGACAACAATCAGCCCCAGCATTTT.

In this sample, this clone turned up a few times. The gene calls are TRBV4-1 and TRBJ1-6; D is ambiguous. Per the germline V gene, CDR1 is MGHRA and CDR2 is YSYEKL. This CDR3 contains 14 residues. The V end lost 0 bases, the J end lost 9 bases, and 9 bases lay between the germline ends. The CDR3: CASSQERAASPLHF. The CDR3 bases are TGCGCCAGCAGCCAAGAGCGGGCAGCTTCACCCCTCCACTTT.

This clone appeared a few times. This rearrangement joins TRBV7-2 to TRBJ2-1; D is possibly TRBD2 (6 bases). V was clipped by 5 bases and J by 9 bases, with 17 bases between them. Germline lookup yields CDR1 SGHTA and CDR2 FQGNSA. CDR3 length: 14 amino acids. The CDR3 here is CASSPLVGGTEQFF. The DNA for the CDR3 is TGTGCCAGCAGCCCGTTGGTGGGCGGGACTGAGCAGTTCTTC.

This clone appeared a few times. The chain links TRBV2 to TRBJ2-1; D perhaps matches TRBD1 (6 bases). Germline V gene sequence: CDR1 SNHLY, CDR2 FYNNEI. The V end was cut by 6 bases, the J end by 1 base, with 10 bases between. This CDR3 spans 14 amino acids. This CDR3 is CASRPRGSYNEQFF. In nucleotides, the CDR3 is TGTGCCAGCAGGCCAAGGGGGTCCTACAATGAGCAGTTCTTC.

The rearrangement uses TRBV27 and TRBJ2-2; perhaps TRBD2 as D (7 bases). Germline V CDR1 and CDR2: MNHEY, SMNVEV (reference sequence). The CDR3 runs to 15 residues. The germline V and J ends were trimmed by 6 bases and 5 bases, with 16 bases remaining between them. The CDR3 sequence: CASSKGGAGTGELFF. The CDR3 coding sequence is TGTGCCAGCAGCAAAGGGGGGGCAGGAACCGGGGAGCTGTTTTTT.

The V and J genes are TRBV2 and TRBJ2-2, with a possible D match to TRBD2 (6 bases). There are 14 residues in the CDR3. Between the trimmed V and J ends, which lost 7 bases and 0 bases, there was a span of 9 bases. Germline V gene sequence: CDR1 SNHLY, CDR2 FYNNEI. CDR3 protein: CASNRGTNTGELFF. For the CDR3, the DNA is TGTGCCAGCAACCGCGGGACGAACACCGGGGAGCTGTTTTTT.

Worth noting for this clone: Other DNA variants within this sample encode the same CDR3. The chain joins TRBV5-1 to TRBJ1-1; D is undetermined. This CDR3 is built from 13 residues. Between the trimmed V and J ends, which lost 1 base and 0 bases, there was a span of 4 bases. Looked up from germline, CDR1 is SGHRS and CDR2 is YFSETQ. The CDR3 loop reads CASSLYLNTEAFF. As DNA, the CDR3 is TGCGCCAGCAGCTTGTATTTGAACACTGAAGCTTTCTTT.

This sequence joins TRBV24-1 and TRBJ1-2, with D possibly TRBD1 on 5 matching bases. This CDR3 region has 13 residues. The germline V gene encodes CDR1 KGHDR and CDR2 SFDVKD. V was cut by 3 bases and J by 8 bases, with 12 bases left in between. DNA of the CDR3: TGTGCCACCAGTGATGGGGCCGTCGGGGGCTACACCTTC. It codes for CATSDGAVGGYTF.

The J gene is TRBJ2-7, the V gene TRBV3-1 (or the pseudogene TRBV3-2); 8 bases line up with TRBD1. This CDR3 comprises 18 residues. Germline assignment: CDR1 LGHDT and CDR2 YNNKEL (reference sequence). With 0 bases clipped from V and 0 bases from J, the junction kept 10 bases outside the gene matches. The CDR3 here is CASSQDRGPCGGSYEQYF. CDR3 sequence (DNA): TGTGCCAGCAGCCAAGACAGGGGGCCCTGCGGAGGCTCCTACGAGCAGTACTTC.

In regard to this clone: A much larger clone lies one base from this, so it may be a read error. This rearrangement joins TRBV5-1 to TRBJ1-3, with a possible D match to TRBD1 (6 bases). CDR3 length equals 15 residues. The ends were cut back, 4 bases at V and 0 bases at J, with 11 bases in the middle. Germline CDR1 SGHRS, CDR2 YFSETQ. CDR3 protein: CASSREGGSGNTIYF. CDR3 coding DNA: TGCGCCAGCAGCCGGGAGGGGGGCTCTGGAAACACCATATATTTT.

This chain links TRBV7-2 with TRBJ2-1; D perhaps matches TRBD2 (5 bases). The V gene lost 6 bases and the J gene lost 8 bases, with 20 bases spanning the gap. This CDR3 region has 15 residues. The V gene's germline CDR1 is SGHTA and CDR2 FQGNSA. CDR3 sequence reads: CASRRVPTGIDEQFF. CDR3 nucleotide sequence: TGTGCCAGCAGACGGGTACCTACCGGGATTGATGAGCAGTTCTTC.

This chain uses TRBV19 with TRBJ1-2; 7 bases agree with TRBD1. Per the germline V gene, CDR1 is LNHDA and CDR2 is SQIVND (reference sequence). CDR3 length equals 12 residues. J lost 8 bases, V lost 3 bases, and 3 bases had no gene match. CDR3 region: CASSIEQGGYTF. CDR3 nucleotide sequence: TGTGCCAGTAGTATCGAACAGGGGGGCTACACCTTC.

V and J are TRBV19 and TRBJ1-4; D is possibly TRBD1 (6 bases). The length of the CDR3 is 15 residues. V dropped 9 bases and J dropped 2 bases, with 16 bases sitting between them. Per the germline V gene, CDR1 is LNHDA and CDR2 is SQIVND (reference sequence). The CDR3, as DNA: TGTGCCAGCTCCCGAGGGACAACCACTAATGAAAAACTGTTTTTT. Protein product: CASSRGTTTNEKLFF.

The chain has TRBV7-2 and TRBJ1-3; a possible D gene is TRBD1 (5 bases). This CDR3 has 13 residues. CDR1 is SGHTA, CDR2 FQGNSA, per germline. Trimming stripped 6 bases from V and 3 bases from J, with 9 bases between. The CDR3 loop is CASRFTGGNTIYF. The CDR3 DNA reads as TGTGCCAGCAGATTTACAGGTGGAAACACCATATATTTT.

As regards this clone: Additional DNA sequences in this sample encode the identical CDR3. The CDR3 region has the DNA TGTGCCTGGAGTGTCGGAGGCGAGCAGTACTTC. Residues: CAWSVGGEQYF. This chain connects TRBV30 to TRBJ2-7; D is possibly TRBD2 (5 bases). The CDR3 consists of 11 residues. Trimming took 0 bases from V and 6 from J, leaving 6 bases between them. Germline CDR1 GTSNPN, CDR2 SVGIG (reference sequence).

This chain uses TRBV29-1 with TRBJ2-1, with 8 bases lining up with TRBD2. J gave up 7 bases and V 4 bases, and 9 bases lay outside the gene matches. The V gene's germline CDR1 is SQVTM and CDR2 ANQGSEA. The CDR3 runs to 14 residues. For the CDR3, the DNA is TGCAGCGTTGTAGCTCGGGTAGCGGGGAATGAGCAGTTCTTC. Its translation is CSVVARVAGNEQFF.

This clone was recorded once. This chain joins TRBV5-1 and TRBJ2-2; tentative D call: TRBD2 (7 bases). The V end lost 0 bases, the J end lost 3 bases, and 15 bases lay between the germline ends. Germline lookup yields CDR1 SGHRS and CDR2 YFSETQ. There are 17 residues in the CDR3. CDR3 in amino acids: CASSLAPGGQDTGELFF. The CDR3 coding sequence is TGCGCCAGCAGCTTGGCCCCGGGGGGCCAGGACACCGGGGAGCTGTTTTTT.

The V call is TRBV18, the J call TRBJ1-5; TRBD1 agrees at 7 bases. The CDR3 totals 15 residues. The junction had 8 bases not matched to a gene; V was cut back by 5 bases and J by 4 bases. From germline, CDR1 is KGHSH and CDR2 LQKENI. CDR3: CASSATGTDNQPQHF. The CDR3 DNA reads TGTGCCAGCTCAGCTACCGGGACAGATAATCAGCCCCAGCATTTT.

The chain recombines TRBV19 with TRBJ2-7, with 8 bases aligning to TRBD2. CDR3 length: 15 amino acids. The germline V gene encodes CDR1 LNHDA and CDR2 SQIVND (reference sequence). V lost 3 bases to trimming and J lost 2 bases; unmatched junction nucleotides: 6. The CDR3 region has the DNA TGTGCCAGTAGTATGTGGCTAGCGGGCCCCTACGAGCAGTACTTC. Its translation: CASSMWLAGPYEQYF.

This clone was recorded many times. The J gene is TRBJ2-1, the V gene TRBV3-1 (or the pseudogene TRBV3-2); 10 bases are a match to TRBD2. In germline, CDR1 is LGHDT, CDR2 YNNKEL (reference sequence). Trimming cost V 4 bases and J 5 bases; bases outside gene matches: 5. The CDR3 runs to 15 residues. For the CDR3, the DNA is TGTGCCAGCAGCCCGCGGACTAGCGGTGACAATGAGCAGTTCTTC. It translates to CASSPRTSGDNEQFF.

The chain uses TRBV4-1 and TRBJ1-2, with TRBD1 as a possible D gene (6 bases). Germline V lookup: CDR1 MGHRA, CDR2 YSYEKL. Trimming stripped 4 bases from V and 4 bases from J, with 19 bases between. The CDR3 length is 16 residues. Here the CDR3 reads CASSPRTVGLSYGYTF. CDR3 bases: TGCGCCAGCAGCCCCCGGACAGTGGGATTGAGCTATGGCTACACCTTC.

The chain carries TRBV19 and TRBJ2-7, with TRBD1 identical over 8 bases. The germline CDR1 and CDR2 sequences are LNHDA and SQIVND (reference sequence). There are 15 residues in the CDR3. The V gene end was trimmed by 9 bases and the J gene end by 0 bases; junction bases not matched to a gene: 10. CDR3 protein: CARLYRDRISYEQYF. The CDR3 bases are TGTGCCAGACTCTACCGGGACAGGATCTCCTACGAGCAGTACTTC.

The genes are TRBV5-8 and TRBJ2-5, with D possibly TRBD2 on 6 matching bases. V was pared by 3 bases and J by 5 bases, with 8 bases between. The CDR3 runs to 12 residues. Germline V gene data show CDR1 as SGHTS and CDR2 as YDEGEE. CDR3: CASSWEVETQYF. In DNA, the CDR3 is TGTGCCAGCAGCTGGGAGGTGGAGACCCAGTACTTC. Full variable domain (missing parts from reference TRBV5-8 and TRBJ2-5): EAGVTQSPTHLIKTRGQQATLRCSPISGHTSVYWYQQALGLGLQFLLWYDEGEERNRGNFPPRFSGRQFPNYSSELNVNALELEDSALYLCASSWEVETQYFGPGTRLLVL.

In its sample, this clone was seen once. CDR3 amino acids: CASSFAPRGYLNTEAFF. The CDR3 DNA reads as TGTGCCAGCAGCTTTGCCCCAAGGGGATACTTGAACACTGAAGCTTTCTTT. The chain employs TRBV7-2 and TRBJ1-1; D is possibly TRBD1 (5 bases). The CDR3 runs 17 residues. Germline V lookup: CDR1 SGHTA, CDR2 FQGNSA. V lost 3 bases, J lost 0 bases, and 17 bases lay in between.

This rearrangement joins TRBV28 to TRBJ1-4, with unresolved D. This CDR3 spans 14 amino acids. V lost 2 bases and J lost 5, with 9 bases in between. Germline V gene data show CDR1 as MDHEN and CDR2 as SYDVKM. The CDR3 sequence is CASSLAGTNEKLFF. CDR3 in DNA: TGTGCCAGCAGTTTAGCAGGAACGAATGAAAAACTGTTTTTT.

Here the CDR3 DNA reads TGTGCCAGCAGTTTACTGGCTGAGCAGTTCTTC. This translates into CASSLLAEQFF. The chain uses TRBV12-3 or TRBV12-4 and TRBJ2-1; D ambiguous. The CDR3 has 11 residues. V lost 2 bases and J lost 9, with 5 bases in between.